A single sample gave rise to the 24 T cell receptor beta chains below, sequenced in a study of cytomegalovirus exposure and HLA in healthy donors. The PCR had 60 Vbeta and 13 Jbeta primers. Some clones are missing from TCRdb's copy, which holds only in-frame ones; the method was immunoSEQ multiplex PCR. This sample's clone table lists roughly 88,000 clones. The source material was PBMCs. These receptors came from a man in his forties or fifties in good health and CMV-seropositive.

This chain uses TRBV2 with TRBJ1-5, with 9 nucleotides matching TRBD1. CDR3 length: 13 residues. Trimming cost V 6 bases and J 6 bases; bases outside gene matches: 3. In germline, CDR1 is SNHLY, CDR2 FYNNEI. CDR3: CASRAGQGQPQHF. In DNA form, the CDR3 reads TGTGCCAGCAGGGCGGGACAGGGTCAGCCCCAGCATTTT.

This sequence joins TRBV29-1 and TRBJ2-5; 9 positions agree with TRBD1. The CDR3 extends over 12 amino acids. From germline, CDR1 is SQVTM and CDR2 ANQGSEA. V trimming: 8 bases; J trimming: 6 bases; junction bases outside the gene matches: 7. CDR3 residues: CSTDRGEKTQYF. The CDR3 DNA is TGCAGCACGGACAGGGGAGAGAAGACCCAGTACTTC. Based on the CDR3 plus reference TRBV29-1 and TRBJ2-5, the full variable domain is SAVISQKPSRDICQRGTSLTIQCQVDSQVTMMFWYRQQPGQSLTLIATANQGSEATYESGFVIDKFPISRPNLTFSTLTVSNMSPEDSSIYLCSTDRGEKTQYFGPGTRLLVL.

The CDR3 region is CAISELQETQYF. The CDR3 DNA reads as TGTGCCATCAGTGAGTTACAAGAGACCCAGTACTTC. The chain combines TRBV10-3 with TRBJ2-5; D unresolved. Deletions cut 1 base from V and 2 bases from J, with 2 bases between. Germline V CDR1 and CDR2: ENHRY, SYGVKD. The CDR3 covers 12 residues.

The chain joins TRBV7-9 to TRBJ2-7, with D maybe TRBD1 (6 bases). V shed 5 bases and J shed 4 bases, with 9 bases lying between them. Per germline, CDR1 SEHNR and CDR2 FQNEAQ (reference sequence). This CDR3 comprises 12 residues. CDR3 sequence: CASSLQGYEQYF. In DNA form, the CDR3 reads TGTGCCAGCAGCCTACAGGGATACGAGCAGTACTTC.

CDR3 DNA sequence: TGTGCCAGCAGTTCCCCGAGGACAGGGGGCTTTGGAGGCAATCAGCCCCAGCATTTT. It yields the protein CASSSPRTGGFGGNQPQHF. The rearrangement links TRBV28 to TRBJ1-5, with TRBD1 identical over 11 bases. The CDR3 length is 19 residues. The germline gives CDR1 MDHEN, CDR2 SYDVKM. Losses at the gene ends were 4 bases for V and 2 bases for J; bases not matched to a gene: 13.

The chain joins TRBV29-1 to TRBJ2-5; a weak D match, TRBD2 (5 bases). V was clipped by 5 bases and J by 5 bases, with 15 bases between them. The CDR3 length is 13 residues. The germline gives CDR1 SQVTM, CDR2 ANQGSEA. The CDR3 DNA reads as TGCAGCGTTAGGGCCCCGACGGGGGAGACCCAGTACTTC. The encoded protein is CSVRAPTGETQYF.

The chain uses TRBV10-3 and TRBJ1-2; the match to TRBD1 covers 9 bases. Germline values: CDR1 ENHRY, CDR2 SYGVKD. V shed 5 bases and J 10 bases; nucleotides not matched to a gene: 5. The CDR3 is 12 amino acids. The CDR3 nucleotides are TGTGCCATCAGTACCGGGACAGGGCCCTACACCTTC. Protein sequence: CAISTGTGPYTF.

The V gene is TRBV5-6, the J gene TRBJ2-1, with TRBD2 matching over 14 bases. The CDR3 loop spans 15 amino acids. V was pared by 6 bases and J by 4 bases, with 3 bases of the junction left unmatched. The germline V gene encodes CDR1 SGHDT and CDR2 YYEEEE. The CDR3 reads CASTGTSGGYNEQFF. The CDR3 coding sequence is TGTGCCAGCACTGGGACTAGCGGGGGTTACAATGAGCAGTTCTTC.

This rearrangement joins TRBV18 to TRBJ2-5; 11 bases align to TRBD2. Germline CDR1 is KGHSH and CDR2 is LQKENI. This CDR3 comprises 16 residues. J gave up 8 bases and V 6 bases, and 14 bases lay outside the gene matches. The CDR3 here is CASSPTLAGDRKTQYF. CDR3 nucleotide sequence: TGTGCCAGCTCGCCCACACTAGCGGGAGATCGAAAAACCCAGTACTTC. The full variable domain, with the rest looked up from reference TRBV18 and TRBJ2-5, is NAGVMQNPRHLVRRRGQEARLRCSPMKGHSHVYWYRQLPEEGLKFMVYLQKENIIDESGMPKERFSAEFPKEGPSILRIQQVVRGDSAAYFCASSPTLAGDRKTQYFGPGTRLLVL.

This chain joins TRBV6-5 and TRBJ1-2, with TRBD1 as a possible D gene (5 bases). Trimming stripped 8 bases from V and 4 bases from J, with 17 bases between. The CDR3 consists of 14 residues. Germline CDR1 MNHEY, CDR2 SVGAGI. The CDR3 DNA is TGTGCCAGCCGCCAGGGCAGGCCCGGCTATGGCTACACCTTC. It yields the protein CASRQGRPGYGYTF.

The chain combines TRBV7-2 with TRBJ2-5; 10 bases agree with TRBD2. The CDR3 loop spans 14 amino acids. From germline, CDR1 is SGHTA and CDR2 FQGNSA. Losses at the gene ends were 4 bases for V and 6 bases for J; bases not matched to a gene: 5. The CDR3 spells CASSSSGSRQTQYF. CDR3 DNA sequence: TGTGCCAGCAGCTCTAGCGGGAGCAGGCAGACCCAGTACTTC.

CDR3 protein: CASSQTSGSANEQFF. The DNA for the CDR3 is TGTGCCAGCAGTCAGACTAGCGGGAGTGCCAATGAGCAGTTCTTC. The chain has TRBV7-3 and TRBJ2-1; 12 bases align to TRBD2. Trimming took 6 bases from V and 6 from J; bases not matched to a gene: 6. This CDR3 is 15 amino acids long. CDR1 is SGHTA, CDR2 FQGTGA, per germline.

In DNA, the CDR3 is TGTGCCAGCAGTACTGCGGGGTCCGGGGTTCAGCCCCAGCATTTT. It translates to CASSTAGSGVQPQHF. This rearrangement joins TRBV6-6 to TRBJ1-5; D remains unclear. Germline V gene lookup returns CDR1 MNHNY and CDR2 SVGAGI (reference sequence). The length of the CDR3 is 15 residues. Between the trimmed V and J ends, which lost 5 bases and 6 bases, there was a span of 17 bases.

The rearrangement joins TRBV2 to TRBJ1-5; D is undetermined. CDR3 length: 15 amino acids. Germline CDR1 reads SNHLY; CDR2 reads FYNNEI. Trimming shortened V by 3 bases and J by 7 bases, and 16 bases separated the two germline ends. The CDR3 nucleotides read TGTGCCAGCAGTGATTCAGGCATAGGGAGCCAGCCCCAGCATTTT. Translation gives CASSDSGIGSQPQHF.

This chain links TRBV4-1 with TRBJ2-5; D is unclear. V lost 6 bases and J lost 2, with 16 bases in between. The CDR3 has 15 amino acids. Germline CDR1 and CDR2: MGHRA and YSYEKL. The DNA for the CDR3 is TGCGCCAGCAGTCCGATGGAGAGGCGGCAAGAGACCCAGTACTTC. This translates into CASSPMERRQETQYF.

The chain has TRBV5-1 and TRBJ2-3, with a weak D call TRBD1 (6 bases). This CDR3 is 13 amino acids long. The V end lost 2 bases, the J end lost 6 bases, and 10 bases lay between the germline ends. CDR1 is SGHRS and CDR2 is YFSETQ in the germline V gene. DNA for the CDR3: TGCGCCAGCAGCTTCCCAGGGGATGATACGCAGTATTTT. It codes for CASSFPGDDTQYF.

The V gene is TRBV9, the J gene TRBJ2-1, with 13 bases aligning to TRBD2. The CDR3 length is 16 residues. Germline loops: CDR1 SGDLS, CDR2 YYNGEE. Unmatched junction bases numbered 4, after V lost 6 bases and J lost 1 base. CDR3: CASTRGLAGSYNEQFF. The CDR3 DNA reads TGTGCCAGCACTCGGGGACTAGCGGGATCCTACAATGAGCAGTTCTTC.

The CDR3 region is CAVNRGQGTEAFF. Here the CDR3 DNA reads TGTGCCGTCAACAGGGGGCAGGGCACTGAAGCTTTCTTT. This rearrangement joins TRBV10-3 to TRBJ1-1; the match to TRBD1 covers 9 bases. Germline assignment: CDR1 ENHRY and CDR2 SYGVKD. V shed 11 bases, J shed 4 bases, and the junction held 8 bases outside the gene matches. CDR3 length: 13 residues.

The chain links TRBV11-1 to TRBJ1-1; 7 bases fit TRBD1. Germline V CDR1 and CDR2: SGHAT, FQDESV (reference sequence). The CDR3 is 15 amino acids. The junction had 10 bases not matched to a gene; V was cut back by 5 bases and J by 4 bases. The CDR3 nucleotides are TGTGCCAGCAGCCTTCCGGTGGCAGGGGGCACTGAAGCTTTCTTT. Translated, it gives CASSLPVAGGTEAFF.

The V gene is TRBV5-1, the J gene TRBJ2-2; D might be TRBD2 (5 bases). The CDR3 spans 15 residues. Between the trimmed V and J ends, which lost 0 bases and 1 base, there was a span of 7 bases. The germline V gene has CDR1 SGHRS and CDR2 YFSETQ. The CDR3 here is CASSLGSGNTGELFF. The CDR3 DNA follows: TGCGCCAGCAGCTTGGGGAGCGGGAACACCGGGGAGCTGTTTTTT.

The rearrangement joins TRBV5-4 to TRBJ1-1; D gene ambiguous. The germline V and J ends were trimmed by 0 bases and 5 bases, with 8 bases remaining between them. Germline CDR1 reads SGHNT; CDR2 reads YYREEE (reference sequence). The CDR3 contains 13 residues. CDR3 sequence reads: CASSLDTKTEAFF. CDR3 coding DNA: TGTGCCAGCAGCTTGGATACTAAAACTGAAGCTTTCTTT.

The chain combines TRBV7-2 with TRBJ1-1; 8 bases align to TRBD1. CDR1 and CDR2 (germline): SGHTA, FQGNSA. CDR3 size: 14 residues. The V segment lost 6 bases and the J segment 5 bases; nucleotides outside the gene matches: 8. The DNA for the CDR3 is TGTGCCAGCAGATCAGACAGGGGAAGGACTGAAGCTTTCTTT. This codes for CASRSDRGRTEAFF.

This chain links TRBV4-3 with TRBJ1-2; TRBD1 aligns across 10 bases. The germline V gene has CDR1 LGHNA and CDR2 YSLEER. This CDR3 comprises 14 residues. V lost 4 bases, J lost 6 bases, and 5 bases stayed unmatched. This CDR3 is CASSPGQGVNGYTF. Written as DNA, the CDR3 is TGCGCCAGCAGCCCTGGACAGGGGGTGAATGGCTACACCTTC.

The DNA for the CDR3 is TGCAGCGGGGGGCGGGAGGCCCTCAATGAGCAGTTCTTC. Protein sequence: CSGGREALNEQFF. This chain uses TRBV29-1 with TRBJ2-1; 8 positions match TRBD2. Trimming cost V 7 bases and J 6 bases; bases outside gene matches: 8. This CDR3 spans 13 amino acids. Per germline, CDR1 SQVTM and CDR2 ANQGSEA.